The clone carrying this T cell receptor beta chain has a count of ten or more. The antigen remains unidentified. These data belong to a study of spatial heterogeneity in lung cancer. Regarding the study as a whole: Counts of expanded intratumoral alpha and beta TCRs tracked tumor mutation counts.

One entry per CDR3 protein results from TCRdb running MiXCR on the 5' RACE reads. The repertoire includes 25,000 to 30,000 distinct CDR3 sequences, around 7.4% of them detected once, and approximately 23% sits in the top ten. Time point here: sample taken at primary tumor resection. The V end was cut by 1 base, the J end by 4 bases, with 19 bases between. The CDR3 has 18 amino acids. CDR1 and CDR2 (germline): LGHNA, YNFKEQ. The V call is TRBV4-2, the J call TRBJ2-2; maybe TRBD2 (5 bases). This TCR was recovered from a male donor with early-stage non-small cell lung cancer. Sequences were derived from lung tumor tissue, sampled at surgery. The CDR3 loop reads CASSQVLGSSLVTGELFF. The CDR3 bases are TGTGCCAGCAGCCAAGTACTTGGGTCTAGCCTGGTCACCGGGGAGCTGTTTTTT.